This passage covers 19 T cell receptor beta chains from one sample sequenced in a study of cytomegalovirus exposure and HLA in healthy donors. Primers for the PCR totalled 60 Vbeta and 13 Jbeta. Clones were read by immunoSEQ multiplex PCR, and TCRdb kept only the in-frame ones, dropping some. Among about 160,000 clones listed, roughly 80% were seen once. What was sequenced was PBMCs. All receptors derive from a man aged 18 to 35 in good health and CMV-seronegative.

CDR3 protein: CSVEGQGSPYEQYF. The CDR3 DNA follows: TGCAGCGTTGAAGGGCAGGGCTCCCCCTACGAGCAGTACTTC. The chain combines TRBV29-1 with TRBJ2-7, with D perhaps matching TRBD1 (5 bases). V lost 1 base and J lost 2, with 12 bases in between. Per germline, CDR1 SQVTM and CDR2 ANQGSEA. The CDR3 has 14 amino acids.

Note on this clone: The sample contains more than one DNA sequence encoding this CDR3. This chain joins TRBV19 and TRBJ1-6; 10 bases map to TRBD1. Germline CDR1 is LNHDA and CDR2 is SQIVND (reference sequence). The CDR3 covers 16 residues. The V and J ends lost 5 bases and 8 bases, in that order; junction bases with no gene match: 9. The CDR3 sequence is CASSGTGAYSHSPLHF. The CDR3 region has the DNA TGTGCCAGTAGTGGGACAGGGGCATATAGCCATTCACCCCTCCACTTT.

Details on this clone: The same CDR3 is also encoded by other DNA sequences in this sample. The chain is built from TRBV6-1 and TRBJ1-6; 8 bases match TRBD1. The CDR3 is 14 residues long. Trimming removed 6 bases from V and 9 bases from J; junction bases left unmatched: 7. Germline lookup yields CDR1 MNHNS and CDR2 SASEGT. CDR3 sequence: CASSGQGGGSPLHF. DNA for the CDR3: TGTGCCAGCAGCGGACAGGGTGGCGGTTCACCCCTCCACTTT.

J is TRBJ2-7 and V is TRBV9; TRBD2 aligns across 7 bases. This CDR3 contains 14 residues. Germline V gene data show CDR1 as SGDLS and CDR2 as YYNGEE. With 6 bases clipped from V and 0 bases from J, the junction kept 6 bases outside the gene matches. The CDR3 here is CASMPVAGSYEQYF. The CDR3, as DNA: TGTGCCAGCATGCCTGTAGCGGGCTCCTACGAGCAGTACTTC.

As regards this clone: The junction shows a germline mismatch at one end, possibly a read error. The CDR3 bases are TGCTACCCGGGGTGCGGCTATGGCTACACCTTC. Translation gives CYPGCGYGYTF. The chain joins TRBV9 to TRBJ1-2; D is unclear. The CDR3 loop spans 11 amino acids. Looked up from germline, CDR1 is SGDLS and CDR2 is YYNGEE.

V is TRBV6-1 and J is TRBJ1-5; D may be TRBD1 (6 bases). Germline V gene sequence: CDR1 MNHNS, CDR2 SASEGT. V gave up 5 bases and J gave up 3 bases, with 14 bases separating them. The CDR3 has 15 residues. Here the CDR3 reads CASSSSGQFNQPQHF. Here the CDR3 DNA reads TGTGCCAGCAGTTCCAGTGGACAGTTCAATCAGCCCCAGCATTTT.

The rearrangement joins TRBV7-9 to TRBJ2-7, with a weak D call TRBD1 (5 bases). The germline CDR1 and CDR2 sequences are SEHNR and FQNEAQ (reference sequence). This CDR3 contains 12 residues. V was clipped by 3 bases and J by 4 bases, with 7 bases between them. CDR3 region: CASSFQGYEQYF. DNA for the CDR3: TGTGCCAGCAGCTTCCAGGGATACGAGCAGTACTTC.

In its sample, this clone was seen a few times. One junction end disagrees with the germline gene, perhaps due to a read error. The genes are TRBV6-6 and TRBJ2-7; D might be TRBD1 (6 bases). The germline CDR1 and CDR2 sequences are MNHNY and SVGAGI (reference sequence). The CDR3 covers 16 residues. CDR3 bases: TGTGCCAGCAGTTTTACAGGGTCCTGGGTCTCCGACGAGCAGTACTTC. Its translation is CASSFTGSWVSDEQYF.

The rearrangement uses TRBV10-3 and TRBJ1-5; D is perhaps TRBD1 (6 bases). This CDR3 is 13 amino acids long. V was cut by 6 bases and J by 0 bases, with 6 bases left in between. Germline values: CDR1 ENHRY, CDR2 SYGVKD. CDR3 residues: CAIRDSSNQPQHF. CDR3 nucleotide sequence: TGTGCCATCAGGGACAGTAGCAATCAGCCCCAGCATTTT.

This rearrangement joins TRBV18 to TRBJ1-6; 8 positions match TRBD1. Germline loops: CDR1 KGHSH, CDR2 LQKENI. The CDR3 runs to 14 residues. With V trimmed by 2 bases and J by 8 bases, 2 bases remained unmatched. CDR3 nucleotides: TGTGCCAGCTCACCAGCAGGGGGCGATTCACCCCTCCACTTT. It codes for CASSPAGGDSPLHF.

The chain carries TRBV19 and TRBJ2-7, with 8 bases matching TRBD2. V gave up 5 bases and J gave up 5 bases; unmatched junction bases: 2. Germline lookup yields CDR1 LNHDA and CDR2 SQIVND (reference sequence). The CDR3 totals 12 residues. The CDR3 nucleotides are TGTGCCAGTAGTTCACTAGCGGACGAGCAGTACTTC. Amino acid sequence: CASSSLADEQYF.

The V gene is TRBV15, the J gene TRBJ2-1, with TRBD1 matching over 10 bases. Germline V CDR1 and CDR2: LNHNV, YYDKDF (reference sequence). The CDR3 has 14 residues. Trimming cost V 6 bases and J 5 bases; bases outside gene matches: 4. The chain's CDR3 is CATSFGTGDNEQFF. The CDR3 DNA follows: TGTGCCACCAGTTTCGGGACAGGGGACAATGAGCAGTTCTTC.

The chain has TRBV7-9 and TRBJ1-1; 9 positions agree with TRBD1. The CDR3 is 17 amino acids. Looked up from germline, CDR1 is SEHNR and CDR2 is FQNEAQ (reference sequence). V was clipped by 1 base and J by 1 base; unmatched bases: 7. Here the CDR3 reads CASSLDIGGQGNTEAFF. The CDR3 DNA reads as TGTGCCAGCAGCTTAGATATTGGGGGACAGGGGAACACTGAAGCTTTCTTT.

This clone was detected only a few times. The chain is built from TRBV19 and TRBJ2-5; D remains ambiguous. Germline CDR1 reads LNHDA; CDR2 reads SQIVND (reference sequence). V was cut by 3 bases and J by 2 bases, with 7 bases left in between. This CDR3 region has 13 residues. The CDR3 nucleotides read TGTGCCAGTAGTATGGGCCGACAAGAGACCCAGTACTTC. Amino acids: CASSMGRQETQYF.

The V call is TRBV5-1, the J call TRBJ2-7; TRBD2 matches 8 bases. This CDR3 region has 17 residues. Germline-derived CDR1 and CDR2 are SGHRS and YFSETQ. V shed 0 bases and J 4 bases; nucleotides not matched to a gene: 12. CDR3 coding DNA: TGCGCCAGCAGCTTGGACGCCGTGGGAGCGGGAGCTTACGAGCAGTACTTC. Protein product: CASSLDAVGAGAYEQYF.

The chain is built from TRBV10-2 and TRBJ2-4; the match to TRBD2 covers 8 bases. The CDR3 spans 19 residues. V was clipped by 6 bases and J by 0 bases; unmatched bases: 16. Germline loops: CDR1 WSHSY, CDR2 SAAADI. CDR3 coding DNA: TGCGCCAGCAGGGAGGCGGTAGCGGGGCTGGGGGCAGCCAAAAACATTCAGTACTTC. It yields the protein CASREAVAGLGAAKNIQYF.

The V call is TRBV11-2, the J call TRBJ2-3; D is perhaps TRBD2 (5 bases). There are 14 residues in the CDR3. Germline CDR1 is SGHAT and CDR2 is FQNNGV. Trimming took off 3 bases at V and 3 bases at J, with 10 bases between the two ends. In nucleotides, the CDR3 is TGTGCCAGCAGCTTGGTAGCGAGAACAGATACGCAGTATTTT. As protein: CASSLVARTDTQYF.

This CDR3 reads CASRSLAGGNEQFF. CDR3 sequence (DNA): TGTGCCAGCAGATCCCTAGCGGGGGGGAATGAGCAGTTCTTC. V and J are TRBV7-6 and TRBJ2-1, with 12 nucleotides matching TRBD2. The CDR3 is 14 amino acids. V shed 6 bases, J shed 7 bases, and the junction held 4 bases outside the gene matches. CDR1 is SGHVS and CDR2 is FNYEAQ in the germline V gene.

Written as DNA, the CDR3 is TGTGCCACCAGCAGGGGAGGACTAGCGGGGGCAGATACGCAGTATTTT. Its protein is CATSRGGLAGADTQYF. The V call is TRBV15, the J call TRBJ2-3, with 13 positions matching TRBD2. Germline values: CDR1 LNHNV, CDR2 YYDKDF (reference sequence). With 3 bases clipped from V and 4 bases from J, the junction kept 4 bases outside the gene matches. CDR3 length: 16 amino acids.